This TCR beta chain was captured in a study of blood T cell repertoires in COVID-19. Assay used: immunoSEQ multiplex PCR; TCRdb lists only in-frame clones, some missing. The repertoire has about 180,000 clones, over 80% of them found once; the top ten carry 7%. The CDR3 has 14 residues. CDR1 is SGHDT and CDR2 is YYEEEE in the germline V gene. J was trimmed by 4 bases and V by 6 bases; bases with no gene match: 9. The clonotype comes from a woman aged 40 to 55 with COVID-19, enrolled during active disease. The chain recombines TRBV5-6 with TRBJ1-1, with 7 bases that match TRBD1. Sequenced sample: peripheral blood. DNA of the CDR3: TGTGCCAGCATCTTACAGGGGACGACCACTGAAGCTTTCTTT. It codes for CASILQGTTTEAFF. The variable domain in full, completed from reference TRBV5-6 and TRBJ1-1, reads DAGVTQSPTHLIKTRGQQVTLRCSPKSGHDTVSWYQQALGQGPQFIFQYYEEEERQRGNFPDRFSGHQFPNYSSELNVNALLLGDSALYLCASILQGTTTEAFFGQGTRLTVV.